This T cell receptor beta chain was captured in a study of T cell changes during pregnancy in multiple sclerosis. The protocol was immunoSEQ multiplex PCR, while the TCRdb copy is restricted to in-frame clones and leaves out a portion. The sample yields roughly 50,000 clones, 80% to 95% seen once. The CDR3 consists of 15 residues. Germline-derived CDR1 and CDR2 are LGHNA and YNFKEQ. V shed 2 bases and J shed 7 bases, with 18 bases lying between them. The clonotype was recovered from a female donor with multiple sclerosis, enrolled in a pregnancy study. The sequences come from CD4+ T cells from peripheral blood mononuclear cells, collected in the third trimester of pregnancy. The V gene is TRBV4-2, the J gene TRBJ2-7; tentative D call: TRBD1 (7 bases). In nucleotides, the CDR3 is TGTGCCAGCAGCCAACTGCCGACAGGGAGGCAAGAGCAGTACTTC. Translating it yields CASSQLPTGRQEQYF.